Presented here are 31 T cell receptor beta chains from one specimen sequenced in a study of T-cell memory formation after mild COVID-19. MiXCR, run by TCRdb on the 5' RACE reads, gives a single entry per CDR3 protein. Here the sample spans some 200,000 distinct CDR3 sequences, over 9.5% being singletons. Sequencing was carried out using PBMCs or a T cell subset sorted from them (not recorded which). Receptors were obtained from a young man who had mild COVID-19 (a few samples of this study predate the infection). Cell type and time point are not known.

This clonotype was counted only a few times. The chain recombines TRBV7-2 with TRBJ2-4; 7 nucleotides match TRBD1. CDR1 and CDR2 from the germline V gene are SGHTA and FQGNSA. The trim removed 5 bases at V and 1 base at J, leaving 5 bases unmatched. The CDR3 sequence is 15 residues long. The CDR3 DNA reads TGTGCCAGCAGCCCAGGGGGATGGGCCAAAAACATTCAGTACTTC. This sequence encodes CASSPGGWAKNIQYF.

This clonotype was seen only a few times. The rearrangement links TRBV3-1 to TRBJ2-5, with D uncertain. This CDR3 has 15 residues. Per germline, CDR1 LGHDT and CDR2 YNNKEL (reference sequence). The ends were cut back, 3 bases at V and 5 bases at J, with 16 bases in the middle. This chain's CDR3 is CASSHESGPVETQYF. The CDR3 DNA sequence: TGTGCCAGCAGCCATGAGTCCGGACCGGTGGAGACCCAGTACTTC.

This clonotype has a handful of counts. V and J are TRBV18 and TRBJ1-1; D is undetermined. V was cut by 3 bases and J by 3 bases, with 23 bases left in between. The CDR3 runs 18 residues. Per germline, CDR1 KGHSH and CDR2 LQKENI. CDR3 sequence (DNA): TGTGCCAGCTCACCCATGAAGTGGCAGGACTCACCAGACACTGAAGCTTTCTTT. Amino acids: CASSPMKWQDSPDTEAFF.

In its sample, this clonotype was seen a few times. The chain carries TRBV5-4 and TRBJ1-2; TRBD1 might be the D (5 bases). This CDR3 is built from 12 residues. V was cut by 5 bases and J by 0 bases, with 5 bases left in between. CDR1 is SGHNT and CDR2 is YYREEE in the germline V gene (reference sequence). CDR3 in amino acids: CASRTANYGYTF. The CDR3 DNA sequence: TGTGCCAGCAGGACAGCTAACTATGGCTACACCTTC.

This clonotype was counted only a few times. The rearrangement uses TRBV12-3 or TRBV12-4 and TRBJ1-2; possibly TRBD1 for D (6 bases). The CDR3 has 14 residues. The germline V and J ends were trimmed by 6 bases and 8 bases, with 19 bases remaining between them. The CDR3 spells CASRRITGLGGYTF. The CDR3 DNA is TGTGCCAGCAGGCGGATTACAGGGTTAGGAGGCTACACCTTC.

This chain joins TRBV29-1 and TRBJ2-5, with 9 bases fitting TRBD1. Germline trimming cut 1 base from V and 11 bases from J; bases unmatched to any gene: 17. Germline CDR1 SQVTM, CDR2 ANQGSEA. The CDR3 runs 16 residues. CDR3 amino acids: CSVEGGPGQGIHEQYF. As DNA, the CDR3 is TGCAGCGTTGAAGGCGGACCGGGACAGGGTATCCATGAGCAGTACTTC. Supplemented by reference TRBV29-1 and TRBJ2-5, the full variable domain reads SAVISQKPSRDICQRGTSLTIQCQVDSQVTMMFWYRQQPGQSLTLIATANQGSEATYESGFVIDKFPISRPNLTFSTLTVSNMSPEDSSIYLCSVEGGPGQGIHEQYFGPGTRLLVL.

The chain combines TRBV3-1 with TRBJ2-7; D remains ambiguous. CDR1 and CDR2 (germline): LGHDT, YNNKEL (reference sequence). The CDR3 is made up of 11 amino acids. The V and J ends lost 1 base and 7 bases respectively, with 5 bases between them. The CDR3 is CASSQGREQYF. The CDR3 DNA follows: TGTGCCAGCAGCCAAGGCAGGGAGCAGTACTTC.

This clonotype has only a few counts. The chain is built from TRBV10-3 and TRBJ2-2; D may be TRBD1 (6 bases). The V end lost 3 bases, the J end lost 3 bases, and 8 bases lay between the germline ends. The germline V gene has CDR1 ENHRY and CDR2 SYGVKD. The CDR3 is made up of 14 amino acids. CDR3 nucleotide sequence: TGTGCCATCAGTGACCAGGGGTACACCGGGGAGCTGTTTTTT. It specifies CAISDQGYTGELFF.

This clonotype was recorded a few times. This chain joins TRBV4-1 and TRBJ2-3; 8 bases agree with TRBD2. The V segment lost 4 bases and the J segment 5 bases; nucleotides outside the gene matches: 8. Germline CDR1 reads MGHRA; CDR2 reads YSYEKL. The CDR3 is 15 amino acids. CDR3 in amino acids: CASSLHGLAQDTQYF. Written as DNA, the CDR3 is TGCGCCAGCAGCCTCCACGGACTAGCACAAGATACGCAGTATTTT.

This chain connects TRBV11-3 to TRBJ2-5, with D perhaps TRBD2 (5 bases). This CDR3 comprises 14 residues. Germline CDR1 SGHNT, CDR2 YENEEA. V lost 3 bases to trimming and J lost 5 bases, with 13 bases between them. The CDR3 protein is CASSFGRVVETQYF. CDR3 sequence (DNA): TGTGCCAGCAGCTTTGGGCGGGTCGTGGAGACCCAGTACTTC.

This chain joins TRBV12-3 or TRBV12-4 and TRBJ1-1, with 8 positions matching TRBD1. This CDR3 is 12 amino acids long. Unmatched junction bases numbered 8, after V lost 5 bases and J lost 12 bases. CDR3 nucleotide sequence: TGTGCCAGCAGTCCCCAGGGGGCAGCAACTTTCTTT. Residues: CASSPQGAATFF.

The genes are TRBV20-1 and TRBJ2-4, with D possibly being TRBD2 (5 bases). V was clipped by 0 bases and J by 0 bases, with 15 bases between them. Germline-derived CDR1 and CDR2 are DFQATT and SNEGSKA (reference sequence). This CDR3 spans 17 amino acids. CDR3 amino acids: CSARDQWSGTAKNIQYF. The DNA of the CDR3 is TGCAGTGCTAGAGATCAATGGAGCGGAACAGCCAAAAACATTCAGTACTTC.

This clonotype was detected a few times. CDR3 nucleotide sequence: TGTGCCAGCAGCGGGACCTTTTCTGGAAACACCATATATTTT. Translation gives CASSGTFSGNTIYF. This chain uses TRBV9 with TRBJ1-3; D is uncertain. This CDR3 has 14 residues. The V gene lost 3 bases and the J gene lost 1 base, with 8 bases spanning the gap. Germline V gives CDR1 SGDLS, CDR2 YYNGEE.

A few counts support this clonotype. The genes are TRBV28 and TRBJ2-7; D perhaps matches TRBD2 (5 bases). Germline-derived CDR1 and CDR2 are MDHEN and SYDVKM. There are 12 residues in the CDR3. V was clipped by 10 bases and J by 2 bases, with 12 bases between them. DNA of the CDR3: TGTGCCACCCAACGGGGTGCCTACGAGCAGTACGTC. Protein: CATQRGAYEQYV.

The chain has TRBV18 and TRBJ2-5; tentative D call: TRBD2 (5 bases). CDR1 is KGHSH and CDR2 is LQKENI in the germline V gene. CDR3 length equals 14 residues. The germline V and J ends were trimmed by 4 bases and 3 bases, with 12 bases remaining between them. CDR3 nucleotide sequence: TGTGCCAGCTCACTCCGGGTCGGGAAAGAGACCCAGTACTTC. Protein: CASSLRVGKETQYF. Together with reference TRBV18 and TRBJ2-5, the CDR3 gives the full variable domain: NAGVMQNPRHLVRRRGQEARLRCSPMKGHSHVYWYRQLPEEGLKFMVYLQKENIIDESGMPKERFSAEFPKEGPSILRIQQVVRGDSAAYFCASSLRVGKETQYFGPGTRLLVL.

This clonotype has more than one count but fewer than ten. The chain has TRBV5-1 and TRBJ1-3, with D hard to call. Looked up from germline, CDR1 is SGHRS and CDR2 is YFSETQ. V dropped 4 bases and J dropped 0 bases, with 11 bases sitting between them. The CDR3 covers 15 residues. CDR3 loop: CASSITADSGNTIYF. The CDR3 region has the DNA TGCGCCAGCAGCATCACTGCTGACTCTGGAAACACCATATATTTT.

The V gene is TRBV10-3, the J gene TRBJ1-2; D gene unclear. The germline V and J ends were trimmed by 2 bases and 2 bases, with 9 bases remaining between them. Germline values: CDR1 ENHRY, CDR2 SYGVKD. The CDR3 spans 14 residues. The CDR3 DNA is TGTGCCATCAGTGAGCCAGGAGCAAACTATGGCTACACCTTC. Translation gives CAISEPGANYGYTF.

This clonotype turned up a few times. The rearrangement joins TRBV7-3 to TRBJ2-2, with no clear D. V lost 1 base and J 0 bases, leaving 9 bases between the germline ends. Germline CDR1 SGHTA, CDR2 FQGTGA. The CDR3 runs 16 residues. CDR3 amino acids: CASSLKALANTGELFF. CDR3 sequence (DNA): TGTGCCAGCAGCTTAAAGGCCCTGGCGAACACCGGGGAGCTGTTTTTT.

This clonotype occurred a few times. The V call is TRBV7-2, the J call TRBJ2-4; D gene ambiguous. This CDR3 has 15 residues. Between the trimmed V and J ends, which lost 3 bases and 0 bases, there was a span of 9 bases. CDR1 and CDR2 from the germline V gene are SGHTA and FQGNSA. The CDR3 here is CASSLMVVAKNIQYF. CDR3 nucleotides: TGTGCCAGCAGCTTGATGGTAGTAGCCAAAAACATTCAGTACTTC.

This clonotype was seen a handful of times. CDR3 amino acids: CASSQSRSYEQYF. In DNA, the CDR3 is TGTGCCAGCAGCCAAAGCAGGTCCTACGAGCAGTACTTC. The V and J genes are TRBV7-7 and TRBJ2-7; no clear D. The CDR3 loop spans 13 amino acids. The V and J ends lost 5 bases and 1 base respectively, with 9 bases between them. Germline loops: CDR1 SSHAT, CDR2 FNYEAQ (reference sequence).

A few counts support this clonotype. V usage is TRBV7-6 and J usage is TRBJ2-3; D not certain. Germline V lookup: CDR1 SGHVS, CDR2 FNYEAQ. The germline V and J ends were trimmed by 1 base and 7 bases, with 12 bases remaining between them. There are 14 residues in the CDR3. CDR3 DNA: TGTGCCAGCAGCTTAGTCGCCGACGGTAATACGCAGTATTTT. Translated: CASSLVADGNTQYF.

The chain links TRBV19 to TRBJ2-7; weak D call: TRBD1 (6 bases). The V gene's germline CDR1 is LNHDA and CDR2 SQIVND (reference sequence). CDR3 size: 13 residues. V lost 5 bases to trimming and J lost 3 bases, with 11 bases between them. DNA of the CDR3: TGTGCCAGTAGTCGGGACAACTACTACGAGCAGTACTTC. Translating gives CASSRDNYYEQYF.

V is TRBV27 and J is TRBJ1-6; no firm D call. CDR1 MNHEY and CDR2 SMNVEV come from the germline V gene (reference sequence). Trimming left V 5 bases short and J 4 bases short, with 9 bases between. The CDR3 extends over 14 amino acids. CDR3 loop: CASSEGFYNSPLHF. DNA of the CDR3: TGTGCCAGCAGTGAGGGTTTTTATAATTCACCCCTCCACTTT.

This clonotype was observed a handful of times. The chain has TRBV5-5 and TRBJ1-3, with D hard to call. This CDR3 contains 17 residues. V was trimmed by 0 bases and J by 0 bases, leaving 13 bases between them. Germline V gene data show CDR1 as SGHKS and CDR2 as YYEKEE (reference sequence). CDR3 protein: CASSLAHLGYSGNTIYF. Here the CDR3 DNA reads TGTGCCAGCAGCTTGGCCCATCTAGGATACTCTGGAAACACCATATATTTT.

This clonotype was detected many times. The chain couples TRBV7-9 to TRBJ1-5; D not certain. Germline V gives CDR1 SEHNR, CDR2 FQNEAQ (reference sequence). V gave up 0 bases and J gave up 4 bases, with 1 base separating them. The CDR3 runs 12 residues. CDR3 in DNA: TGTGCCAGCAGCTTAGCGAATCAGCCCCAGCATTTT. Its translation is CASSLANQPQHF.

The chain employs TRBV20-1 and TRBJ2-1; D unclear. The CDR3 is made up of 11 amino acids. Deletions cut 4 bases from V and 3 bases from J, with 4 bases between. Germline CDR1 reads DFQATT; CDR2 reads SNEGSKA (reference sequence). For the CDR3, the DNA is TGCAGTGCTAACAGCTACAATGAGCAGTTCTTC. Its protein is CSANSYNEQFF.

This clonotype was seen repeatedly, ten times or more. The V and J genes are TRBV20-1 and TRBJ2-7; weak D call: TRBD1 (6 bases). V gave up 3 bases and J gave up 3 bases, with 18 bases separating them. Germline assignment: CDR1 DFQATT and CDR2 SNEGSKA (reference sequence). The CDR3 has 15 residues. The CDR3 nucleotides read TGCAGTGCTAGGCCCCCGACCGGGACACTCTACGAGCAGTACTTC. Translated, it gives CSARPPTGTLYEQYF.

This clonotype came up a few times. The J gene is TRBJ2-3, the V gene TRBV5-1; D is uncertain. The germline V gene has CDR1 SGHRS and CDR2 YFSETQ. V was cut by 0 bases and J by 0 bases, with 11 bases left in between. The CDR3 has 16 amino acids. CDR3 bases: TGCGCCAGCAGCTTGGTGGACGCCGCTAGCACAGATACGCAGTATTTT. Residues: CASSLVDAASTDTQYF.

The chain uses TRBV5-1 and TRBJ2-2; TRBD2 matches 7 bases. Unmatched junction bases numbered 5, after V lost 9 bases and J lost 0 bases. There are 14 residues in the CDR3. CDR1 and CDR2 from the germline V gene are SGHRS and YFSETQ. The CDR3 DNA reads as TGCGCCACCGCGGGGGTCACGAACACCGGGGAGCTGTTTTTT. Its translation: CATAGVTNTGELFF.

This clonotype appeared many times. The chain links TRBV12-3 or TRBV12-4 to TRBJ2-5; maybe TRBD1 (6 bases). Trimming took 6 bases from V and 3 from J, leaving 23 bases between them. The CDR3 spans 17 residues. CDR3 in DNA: TGTGCCAGCAGCCTAATGGGGGCCCGGGACGGCAAAGAGACCCAGTACTTC. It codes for CASSLMGARDGKETQYF.

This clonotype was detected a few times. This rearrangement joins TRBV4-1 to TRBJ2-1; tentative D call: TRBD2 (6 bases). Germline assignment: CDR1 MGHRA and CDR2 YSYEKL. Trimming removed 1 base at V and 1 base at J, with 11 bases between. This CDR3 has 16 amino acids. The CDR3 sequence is CASSQAGTQSYNEQFF. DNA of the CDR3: TGCGCCAGCAGCCAAGCGGGGACTCAGTCCTACAATGAGCAGTTCTTC.